This T cell receptor beta chain emerged from a study of T cell responses to AZD1222 COVID-19 vaccine. The assay was immunoSEQ multiplex PCR, and TCRdb's table has in-frame clones only and misses some. In the table there are 100,000 to 150,000 clones, around 83% of which are singletons. In germline, CDR1 is LNHDA, CDR2 SQIVND (reference sequence). This CDR3 is 15 amino acids long. V was clipped by 6 bases and J by 3 bases; unmatched bases: 3. The specimen comprised peripheral blood, sampled 28 days after the second AZD1222 dose. This clonotype originated in an adult who received the AZD1222 COVID-19 vaccine. The chain joins TRBV19 to TRBJ2-1, with 12 bases fitting TRBD2. CDR3 amino acids: CASSTTSGSYNEQFF. CDR3 coding DNA: TGTGCCAGTAGCACGACTAGCGGGAGCTACAATGAGCAGTTCTTC.